This TCR beta chain was recovered during a study of monozygotic twins with inflammatory bowel disease. Study-level results: Support for any single strong IBD-associated signal or clonotype was not found.

Germline V CDR1 and CDR2: DFQATT, SNEGSKA (reference sequence). The CDR3 runs to 11 residues. About this clonotype itself: Its matching antigen is unknown.

There were around 3,500 ng of total RNA used for each TCR library. UMIs that included a 6-nucleotide sample barcode were added by template switching, which took place during cDNA synthesis. Each CDR3 protein gets one entry in TCRdb, which reprocessed the 5' RACE reads and gives no DNA. Here the sample table reports over 100,000 distinct CDR3 sequences. Material: blood. This sequence joins TRBV20-1 and TRBJ1-1. The TCR originated in a human donor with ulcerative colitis or Crohn's disease, or a healthy co-twin of an affected twin (not recorded which). CDR3 protein: CSAYRNTEAFF.